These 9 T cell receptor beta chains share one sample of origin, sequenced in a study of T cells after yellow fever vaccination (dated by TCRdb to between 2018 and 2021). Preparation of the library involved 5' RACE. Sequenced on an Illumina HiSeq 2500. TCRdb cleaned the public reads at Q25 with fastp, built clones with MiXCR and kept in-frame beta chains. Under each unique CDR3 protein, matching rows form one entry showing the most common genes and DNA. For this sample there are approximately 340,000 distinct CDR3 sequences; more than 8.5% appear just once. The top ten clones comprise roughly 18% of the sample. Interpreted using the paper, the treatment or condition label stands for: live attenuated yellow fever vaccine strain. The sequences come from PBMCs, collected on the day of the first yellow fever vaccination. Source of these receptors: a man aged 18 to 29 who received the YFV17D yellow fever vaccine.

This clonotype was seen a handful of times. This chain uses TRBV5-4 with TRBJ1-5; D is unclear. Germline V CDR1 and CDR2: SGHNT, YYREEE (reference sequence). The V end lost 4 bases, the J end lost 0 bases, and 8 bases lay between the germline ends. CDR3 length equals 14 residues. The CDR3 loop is CASSPRASNQPQHF. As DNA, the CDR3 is TGTGCCAGCAGCCCTAGGGCTAGCAATCAGCCCCAGCATTTT.

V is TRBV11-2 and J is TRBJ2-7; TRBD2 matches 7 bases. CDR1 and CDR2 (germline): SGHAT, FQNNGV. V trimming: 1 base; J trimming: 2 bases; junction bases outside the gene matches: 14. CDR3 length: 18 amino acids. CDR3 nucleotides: TGTGCCAGCAGCTTAGGATACGGGGGGATTGGGAGGGCCTACGAGCAGTACTTC. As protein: CASSLGYGGIGRAYEQYF.

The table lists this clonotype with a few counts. CDR3: CASSPNTGGGNGYTF. In DNA form, the CDR3 reads TGTGCCAGCAGCCCCAATACAGGGGGCGGGAATGGCTACACCTTC. The J gene is TRBJ1-2, the V gene TRBV7-8; 9 bases align to TRBD1. The V gene end was trimmed by 5 bases and the J gene end by 6 bases; junction bases not matched to a gene: 10. CDR3 length equals 15 residues. The germline CDR1 and CDR2 sequences are SGHVS and FQNEAQ.

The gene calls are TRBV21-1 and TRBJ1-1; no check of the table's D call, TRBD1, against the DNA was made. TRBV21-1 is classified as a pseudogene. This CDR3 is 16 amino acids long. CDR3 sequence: CASSKRKTGMNTEAFF. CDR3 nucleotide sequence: TGTGCCAGCAGCAAACGAAAAACAGGGATGAACACTGAAGCTTTCTTT.

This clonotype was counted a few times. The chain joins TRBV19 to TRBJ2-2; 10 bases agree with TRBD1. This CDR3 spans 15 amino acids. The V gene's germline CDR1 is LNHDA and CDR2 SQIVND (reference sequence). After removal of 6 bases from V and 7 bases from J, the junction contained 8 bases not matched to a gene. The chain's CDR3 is CASRTDRGRFGELFF. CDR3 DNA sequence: TGTGCCAGTAGAACTGACAGGGGGCGTTTCGGGGAGCTGTTTTTT.

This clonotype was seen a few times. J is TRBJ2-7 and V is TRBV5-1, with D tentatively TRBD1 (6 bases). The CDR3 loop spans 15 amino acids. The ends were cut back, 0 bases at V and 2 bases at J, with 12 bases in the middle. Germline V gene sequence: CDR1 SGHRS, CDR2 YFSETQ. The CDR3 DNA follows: TGCGCCAGCAGCTTGGATGGGGGCAGGACCTACGAGCAGTACTTC. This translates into CASSLDGGRTYEQYF.

The CDR3 reads CASSPLGANEKLFF. CDR3 sequence (DNA): TGTGCCAGCTCACCACTGGGGGCTAATGAAAAACTGTTTTTT. The V gene is TRBV18, the J gene TRBJ1-4; weak D call: TRBD1 (5 bases). Germline values: CDR1 KGHSH, CDR2 LQKENI. With 1 base removed from V and 3 bases from J, the gap between germline ends came to 6 bases. The CDR3 has 14 residues.

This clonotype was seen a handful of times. The CDR3 coding sequence is TGTGCCAGCAGCCGAGGGGGACAGGGGGCAGCGGACGAGCAGTACTTC. It is translated as CASSRGGQGAADEQYF. V and J are TRBV6-1 and TRBJ2-7, with 12 bases that match TRBD1. In germline, CDR1 is MNHNS, CDR2 SASEGT. J lost 5 bases, V lost 6 bases, and 11 bases had no gene match. This CDR3 region has 16 residues.

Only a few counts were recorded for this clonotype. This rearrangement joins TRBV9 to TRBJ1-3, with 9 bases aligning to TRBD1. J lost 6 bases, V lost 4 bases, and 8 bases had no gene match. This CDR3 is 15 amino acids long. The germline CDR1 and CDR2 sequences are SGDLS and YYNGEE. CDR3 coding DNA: TGTGCCAGCAGCCTTCGGGACAGGGAACAAAACACCATATATTTT. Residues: CASSLRDREQNTIYF.